The clone carrying this T cell receptor beta chain was detected a few times. This sample is part of a study of identical twins. cDNA carried unique molecular identifiers, and a universal primer site was added by template switching. One entry per CDR3 protein results from TCRdb running MiXCR on the 5' RACE reads. The sample carries roughly 1.6 million distinct CDR3 sequences, less than 35% recorded once. Looked up from germline, CDR1 is SGDLS and CDR2 is YYNGEE. The CDR3 covers 14 residues. J was trimmed by 5 bases and V by 3 bases; bases with no gene match: 3. This clonotype was sampled from a newborn girl in good health. Sequenced: cord blood. J is TRBJ1-1 and V is TRBV9, with 11 bases identical to TRBD1. DNA for the CDR3: TGTGCCAGCAGCGGGACAGGGGGCCGTACTGAAGCTTTCTTT. Protein: CASSGTGGRTEAFF.